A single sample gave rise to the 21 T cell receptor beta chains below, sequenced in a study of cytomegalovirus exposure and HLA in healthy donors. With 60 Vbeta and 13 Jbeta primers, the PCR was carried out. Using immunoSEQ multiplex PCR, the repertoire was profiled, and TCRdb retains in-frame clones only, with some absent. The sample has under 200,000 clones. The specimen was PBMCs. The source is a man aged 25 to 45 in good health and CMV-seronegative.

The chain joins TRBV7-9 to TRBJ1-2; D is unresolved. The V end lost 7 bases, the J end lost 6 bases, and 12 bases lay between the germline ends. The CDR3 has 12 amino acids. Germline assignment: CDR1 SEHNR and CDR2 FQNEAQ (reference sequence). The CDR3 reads CASTRSEHGYTF. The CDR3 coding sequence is TGTGCCAGCACCCGATCCGAGCATGGCTACACCTTC.

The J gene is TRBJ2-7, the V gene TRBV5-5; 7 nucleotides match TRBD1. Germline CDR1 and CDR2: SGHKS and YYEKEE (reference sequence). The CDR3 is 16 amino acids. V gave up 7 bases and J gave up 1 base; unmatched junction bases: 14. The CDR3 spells CASATPNRGRSYEQYF. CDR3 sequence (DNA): TGTGCCAGCGCAACACCCAACAGGGGAAGGTCCTACGAGCAGTACTTC.

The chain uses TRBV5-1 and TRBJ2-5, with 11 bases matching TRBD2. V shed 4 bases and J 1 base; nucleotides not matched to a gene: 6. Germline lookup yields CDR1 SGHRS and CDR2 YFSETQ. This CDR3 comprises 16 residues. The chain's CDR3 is CASSMGLAVSQETQYF. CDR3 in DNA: TGCGCCAGCAGCATGGGACTAGCGGTCTCCCAAGAGACCCAGTACTTC.

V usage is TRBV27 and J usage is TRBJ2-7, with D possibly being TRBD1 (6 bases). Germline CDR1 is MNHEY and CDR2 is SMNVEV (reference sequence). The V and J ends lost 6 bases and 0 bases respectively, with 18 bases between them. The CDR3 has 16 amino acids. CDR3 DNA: TGTGCCAGCAGAATAAACCCAGGGGCCCTCTCCTACGAGCAGTACTTC. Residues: CASRINPGALSYEQYF.

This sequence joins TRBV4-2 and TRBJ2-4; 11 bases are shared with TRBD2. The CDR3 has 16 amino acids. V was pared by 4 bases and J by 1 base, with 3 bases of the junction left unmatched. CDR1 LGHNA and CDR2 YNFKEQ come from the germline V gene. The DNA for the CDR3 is TGTGCCAGCAGCCCCGGGACTAGCGGTGCCAAAAACATTCAGTACTTC. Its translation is CASSPGTSGAKNIQYF.

The chain's CDR3 is CASNLGLASDTQYF. The CDR3 DNA is TGTGCCAGCAATTTAGGACTAGCATCCGATACGCAGTATTTT. This rearrangement joins TRBV6-5 to TRBJ2-3; 8 bases map to TRBD2. Germline V gene sequence: CDR1 MNHEY, CDR2 SVGAGI. V was pared by 7 bases and J by 6 bases, with 9 bases of the junction left unmatched. The CDR3 contains 14 residues.

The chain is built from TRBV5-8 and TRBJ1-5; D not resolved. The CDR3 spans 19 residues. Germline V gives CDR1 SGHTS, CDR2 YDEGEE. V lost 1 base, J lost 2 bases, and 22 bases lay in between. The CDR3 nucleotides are TGTGCCAGCAGCTTGCCACCGTTTATGAACCTCGGGGGCAATCAGCCCCAGCATTTT. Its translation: CASSLPPFMNLGGNQPQHF.

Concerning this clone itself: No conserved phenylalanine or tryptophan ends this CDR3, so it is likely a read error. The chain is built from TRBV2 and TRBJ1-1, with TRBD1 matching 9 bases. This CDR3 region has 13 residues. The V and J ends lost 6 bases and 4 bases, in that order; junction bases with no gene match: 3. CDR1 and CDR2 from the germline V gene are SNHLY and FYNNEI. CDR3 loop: CASRTGGFTEAFS. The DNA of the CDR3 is TGTGCCAGCAGAACAGGGGGCTTCACTGAAGCTTTCTCT.

In DNA, the CDR3 is TGTGCCAGCAGCTTAGGACAGGGAAATGGCTATGGCTACACCTTC. Protein sequence: CASSLGQGNGYGYTF. The rearrangement joins TRBV7-2 to TRBJ1-2, with 7 bases lining up with TRBD1. Trimming cost V 1 base and J 4 bases; bases outside gene matches: 6. CDR3 length equals 15 residues. Germline assignment: CDR1 SGHTA and CDR2 FQGNSA.

The CDR3 DNA reads as TGCAGCGTTGGGGGGCTTAGCTCCTACAATGAGCAGTTCTTC. Protein: CSVGGLSSYNEQFF. The rearrangement joins TRBV29-1 to TRBJ2-1, with D maybe TRBD1 (6 bases). The germline gives CDR1 SQVTM, CDR2 ANQGSEA. The CDR3 length is 14 residues. Trimming cost V 4 bases and J 0 bases, with 10 bases left between them.

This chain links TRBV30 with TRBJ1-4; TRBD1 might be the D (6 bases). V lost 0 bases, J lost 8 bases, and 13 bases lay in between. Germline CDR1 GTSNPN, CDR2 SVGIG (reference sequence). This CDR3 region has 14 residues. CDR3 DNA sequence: TGTGCCTGGAGTGTACTAGGACAGAACGAAAAACTGTTTTTT. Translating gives CAWSVLGQNEKLFF.

CDR3 in DNA: TGTGCCAGTAGTCCTTCTCGGGGGGTTGGTGAGCAGTTCTTC. Its translation: CASSPSRGVGEQFF. The chain links TRBV19 to TRBJ2-1, with 7 bases matching TRBD2. The CDR3 has 14 residues. V was pared by 5 bases and J by 9 bases, with 10 bases of the junction left unmatched. The germline V gene has CDR1 LNHDA and CDR2 SQIVND (reference sequence).

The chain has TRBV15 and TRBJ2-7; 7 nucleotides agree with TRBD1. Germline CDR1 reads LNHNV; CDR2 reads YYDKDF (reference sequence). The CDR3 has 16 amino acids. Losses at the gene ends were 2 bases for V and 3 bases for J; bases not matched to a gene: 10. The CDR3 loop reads CATSRLYRGRRYEQYF. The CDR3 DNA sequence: TGTGCCACCAGCAGACTCTACAGGGGACGACGCTACGAGCAGTACTTC.

CDR3 in DNA: TGTGCCAGCAGCTTGGTGGTGAGAGGCACAGATACGCAGTATTTT. This gives the protein CASSLVVRGTDTQYF. The chain carries TRBV5-5 and TRBJ2-3; no definite D call. The V gene lost 0 bases and the J gene lost 1 base, with 9 bases spanning the gap. Per the germline V gene, CDR1 is SGHKS and CDR2 is YYEKEE (reference sequence). The CDR3 loop spans 15 amino acids.

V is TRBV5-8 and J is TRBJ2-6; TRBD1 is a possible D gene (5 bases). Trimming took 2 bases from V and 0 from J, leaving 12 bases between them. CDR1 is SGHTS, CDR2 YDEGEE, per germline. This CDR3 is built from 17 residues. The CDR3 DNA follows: TGTGCCAGCAGCTTAGAACTCGACAGCTCTGGGGCCAACGTCCTGACTTTC. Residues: CASSLELDSSGANVLTF.

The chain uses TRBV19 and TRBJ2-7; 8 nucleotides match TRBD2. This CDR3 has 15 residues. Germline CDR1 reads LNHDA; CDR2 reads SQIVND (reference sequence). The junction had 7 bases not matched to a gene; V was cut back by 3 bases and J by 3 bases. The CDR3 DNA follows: TGTGCCAGTAGTATTAGAGCGGGAGCGATCTACGAGCAGTACTTC. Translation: CASSIRAGAIYEQYF.

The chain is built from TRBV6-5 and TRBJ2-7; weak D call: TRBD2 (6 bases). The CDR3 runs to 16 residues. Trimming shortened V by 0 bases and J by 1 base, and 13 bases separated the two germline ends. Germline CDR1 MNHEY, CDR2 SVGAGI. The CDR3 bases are TGTGCCAGCAGTTACTCTGGCGGGATTTCATCCTACGAGCAGTACTTC. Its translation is CASSYSGGISSYEQYF.

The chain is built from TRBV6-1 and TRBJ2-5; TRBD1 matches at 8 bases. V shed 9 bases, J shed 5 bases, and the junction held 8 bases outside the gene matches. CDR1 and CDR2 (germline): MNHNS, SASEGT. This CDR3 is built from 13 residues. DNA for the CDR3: TGTGCCAGTCCAGCAGGGGGCGGGGAGACCCAGTACTTC. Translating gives CASPAGGGETQYF.

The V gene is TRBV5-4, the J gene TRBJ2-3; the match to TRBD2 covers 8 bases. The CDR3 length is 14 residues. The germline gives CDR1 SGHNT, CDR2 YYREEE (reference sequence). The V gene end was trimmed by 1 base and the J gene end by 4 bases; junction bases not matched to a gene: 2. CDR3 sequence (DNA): TGTGCCAGCAGCTTGCGGGAGGGTTCAGATACGCAGTATTTT. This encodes CASSLREGSDTQYF.

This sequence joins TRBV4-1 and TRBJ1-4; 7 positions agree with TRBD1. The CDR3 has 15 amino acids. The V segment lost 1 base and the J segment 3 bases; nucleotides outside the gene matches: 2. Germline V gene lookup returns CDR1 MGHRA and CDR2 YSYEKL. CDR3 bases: TGCGCCAGCAGCCAAGCAGGGGGGTCTAATGAAAAACTGTTTTTT. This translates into CASSQAGGSNEKLFF.

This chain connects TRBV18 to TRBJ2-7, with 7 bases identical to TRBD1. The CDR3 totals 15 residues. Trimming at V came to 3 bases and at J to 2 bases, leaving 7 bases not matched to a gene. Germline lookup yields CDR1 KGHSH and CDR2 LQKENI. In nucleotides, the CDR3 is TGTGCCAGCTCACCCCCGGCAGGGGGTCCCTACGAGCAGTACTTC. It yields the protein CASSPPAGGPYEQYF.